The sequence of this TCR beta chain was determined in a study of T cells in Graves' hyperthyroidism and ophthalmopathy. The CDR3 length is 15 residues. CDR1 and CDR2 from the germline V gene are SQVTM and ANQGSEA. V was trimmed by 4 bases and J by 0 bases, leaving 12 bases between them. Ten or more counts support this clonotype. Amplification of TCR beta CDR3 regions used RNA as the template. Using the HTBI primer set, a first-round RT-PCR was run on the TCR CDR3. TCRdb processed the multiplex PCR reads anew with MiXCR; each CDR3 protein has one entry. The profile shows hundreds of thousands of distinct CDR3 sequences, roughly 15% of them singletons.

Sequenced material: blood. The V call is TRBV29-1, the J call TRBJ2-2; D gene unclear. This clonotype was obtained from a woman aged 18-29 years with Graves' hyperthyroidism. This CDR3 reads CSVVLGTSNTGELFF. The CDR3 bases are TGCAGCGTTGTTTTGGGAACTTCGAACACCGGGGAGCTGTTTTTT.